This T cell receptor beta chain appears in the sequencing data of a study of shared clonotypes between healthy human individuals. The DNA input per sorted-subset replicate PCR was roughly 0.2 ug, corresponding to around 30,000 T cell genomes. Profiling relied on immunoSEQ multiplex PCR, and the TCRdb table lists in-frame clones only, not all of them. The data contain 950,000 to 1,100,000 clones, 78% of them singletons. This CDR3 region has 16 residues. V lost 0 bases, J lost 0 bases, and 14 bases lay in between. CDR1 GTSNPN and CDR2 SVGIG come from the germline V gene (reference sequence). This receptor was obtained from a man aged 18 to 29 in good health. Some clones in this sample may be carry-over from other donors' samples. V usage is TRBV30 and J usage is TRBJ1-1; D not certain. Sequences were obtained from memory CD4+ T cells from PBMCs. As for subset: CD45RA-negative fraction. The CDR3 sequence: CAWSVLGSFMNTEAFF. The CDR3 DNA follows: TGTGCCTGGAGTGTACTCGGCAGCTTTATGAACACTGAAGCTTTCTTT.